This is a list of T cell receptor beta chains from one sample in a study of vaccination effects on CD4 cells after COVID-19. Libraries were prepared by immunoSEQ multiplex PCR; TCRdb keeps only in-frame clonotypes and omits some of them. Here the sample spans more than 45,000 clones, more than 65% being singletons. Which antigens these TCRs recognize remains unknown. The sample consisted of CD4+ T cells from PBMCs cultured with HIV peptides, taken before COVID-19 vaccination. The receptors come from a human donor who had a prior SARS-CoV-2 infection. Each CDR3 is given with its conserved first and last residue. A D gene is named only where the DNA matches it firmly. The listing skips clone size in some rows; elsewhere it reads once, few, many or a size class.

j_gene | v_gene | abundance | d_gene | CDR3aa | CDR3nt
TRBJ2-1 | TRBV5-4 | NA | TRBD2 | CASSLSSGSYGEQFF | TGTGCCAGCAGCTTATCTAGCGGGAGTTATGGTGAGCAGTTCTTC
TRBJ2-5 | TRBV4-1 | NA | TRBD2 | CASSPQLAGVQETQYF | TGCGCCAGCAGCCCTCAACTAGCGGGAGTCCAAGAGACCCAGTACTTC
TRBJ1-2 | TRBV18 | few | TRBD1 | CASSPRTGRNYGYTF | TGTGCCAGCTCACCCCGGACAGGGCGTAACTATGGCTACACCTTC
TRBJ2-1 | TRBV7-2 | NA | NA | CASSSRTVSYNEQFF | TGTGCCAGCAGCTCCCGGACCGTATCCTACAATGAGCAGTTCTTC
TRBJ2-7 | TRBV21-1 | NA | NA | CASSPAGAETYEQYF | TGTGCCAGCAGCCCAGCGGGAGCTGAGACCTACGAGCAGTACTTC
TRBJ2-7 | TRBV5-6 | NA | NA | CASSFSIRGEQYF | TGTGCCAGCAGCTTTTCGATTCGTGGCGAGCAGTACTTC
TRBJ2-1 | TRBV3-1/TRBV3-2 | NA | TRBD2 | CASSHPRGLAGNNEQFF | TGTGCCAGCAGCCACCCCCGGGGACTAGCGGGAAACAATGAGCAGTTCTTC
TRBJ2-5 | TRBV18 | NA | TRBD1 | CASSPGTGGETQYF | TGTGCCAGCTCACCCGGGACAGGGGGAGAAACCCAGTACTTC
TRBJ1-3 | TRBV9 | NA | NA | CASSVQGNTIYF | TGTGCCAGCAGCGTACAGGGGAACACCATATATTTT
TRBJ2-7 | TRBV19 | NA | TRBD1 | CASRPRDRGAYEQYF | TGTGCCAGTAGACCTCGGGACAGGGGGGCCTACGAGCAGTACTTC
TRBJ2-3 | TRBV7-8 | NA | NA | CASSPRVSADTQYF | TGTGCCAGCAGCCCCAGAGTTTCAGCAGATACGCAGTATTTT
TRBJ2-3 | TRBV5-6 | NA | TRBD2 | CASSFIAGGTTDTQYF | TGTGCCAGCAGCTTCATAGCGGGGGGAACCACAGATACGCAGTATTTT
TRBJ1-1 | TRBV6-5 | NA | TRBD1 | CASSFYRGGTEAFF | TGTGCCAGCAGTTTCTACAGGGGAGGGACTGAAGCTTTCTTT
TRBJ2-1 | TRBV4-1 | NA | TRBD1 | CASSQSLGQGFYEQFF | TGCGCCAGCAGCCAAAGTTTGGGACAGGGTTTCTATGAGCAGTTCTTC
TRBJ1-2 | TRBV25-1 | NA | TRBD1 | CASSQRNRGLYYGYTF | TGTGCCAGCAGTCAACGGAACAGGGGGCTCTACTATGGCTACACCTTC
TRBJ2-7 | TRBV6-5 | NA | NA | CASTLRQPHYEQYF | TGTGCCAGCACCCTAAGGCAGCCACACTACGAGCAGTACTTC